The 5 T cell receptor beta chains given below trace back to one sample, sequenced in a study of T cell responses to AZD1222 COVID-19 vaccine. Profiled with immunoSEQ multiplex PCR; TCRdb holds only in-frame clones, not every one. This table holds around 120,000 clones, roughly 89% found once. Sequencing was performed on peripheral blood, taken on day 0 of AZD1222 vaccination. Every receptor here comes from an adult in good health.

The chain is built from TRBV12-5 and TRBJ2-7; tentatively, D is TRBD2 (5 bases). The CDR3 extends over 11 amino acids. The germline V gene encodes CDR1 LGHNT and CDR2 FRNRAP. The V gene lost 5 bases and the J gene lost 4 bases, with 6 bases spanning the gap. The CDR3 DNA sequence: TGTGCTAGTGGTACGGGGTACGAGCAGTACTTC. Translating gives CASGTGYEQYF.

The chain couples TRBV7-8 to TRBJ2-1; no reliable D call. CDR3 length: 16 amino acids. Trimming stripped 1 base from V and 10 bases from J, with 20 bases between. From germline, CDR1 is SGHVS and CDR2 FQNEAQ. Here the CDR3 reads CASSLVGFPSVGEQFF. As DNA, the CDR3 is TGTGCCAGCAGCTTAGTGGGATTCCCTTCCGTCGGCGAGCAGTTCTTC.

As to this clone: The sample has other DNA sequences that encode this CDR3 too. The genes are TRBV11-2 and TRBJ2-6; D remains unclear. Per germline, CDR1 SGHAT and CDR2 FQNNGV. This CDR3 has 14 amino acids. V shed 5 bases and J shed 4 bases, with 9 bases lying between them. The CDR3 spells CASSPLTGANVLTF. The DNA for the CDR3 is TGTGCCAGCAGCCCGCTAACCGGGGCCAACGTCCTGACTTTC. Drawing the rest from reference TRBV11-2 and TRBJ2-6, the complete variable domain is EAGVAQSPRYKIIEKRQSVAFWCNPISGHATLYWYQQILGQGPKLLIQFQNNGVVDDSQLPKDRFSAERLKGVDSTLKIQPAKLEDSAVYLCASSPLTGANVLTFGAGSRLTVL.

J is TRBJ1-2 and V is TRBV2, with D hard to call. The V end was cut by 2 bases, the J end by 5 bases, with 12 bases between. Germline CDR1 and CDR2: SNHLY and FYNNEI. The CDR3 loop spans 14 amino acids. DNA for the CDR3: TGTGCCAGCAGTGAATTATTGGCGATGTATGGCTACACCTTC. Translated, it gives CASSELLAMYGYTF.

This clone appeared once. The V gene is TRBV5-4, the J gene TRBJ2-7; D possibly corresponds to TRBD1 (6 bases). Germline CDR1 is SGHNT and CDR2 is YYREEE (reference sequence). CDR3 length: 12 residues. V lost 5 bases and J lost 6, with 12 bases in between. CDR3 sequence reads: CASRQGKGEQYF. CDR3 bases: TGTGCCAGCAGGCAGGGGAAGGGCGAGCAGTACTTC. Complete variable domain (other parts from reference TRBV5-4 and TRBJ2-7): ETGVTQSPTHLIKTRGQQVTLRCSSQSGHNTVSWYQQALGQGPQFIFQYYREEENGRGNFPPRFSGLQFPNYSSELNVNALELDDSALYLCASRQGKGEQYFGPGTRLTVT.